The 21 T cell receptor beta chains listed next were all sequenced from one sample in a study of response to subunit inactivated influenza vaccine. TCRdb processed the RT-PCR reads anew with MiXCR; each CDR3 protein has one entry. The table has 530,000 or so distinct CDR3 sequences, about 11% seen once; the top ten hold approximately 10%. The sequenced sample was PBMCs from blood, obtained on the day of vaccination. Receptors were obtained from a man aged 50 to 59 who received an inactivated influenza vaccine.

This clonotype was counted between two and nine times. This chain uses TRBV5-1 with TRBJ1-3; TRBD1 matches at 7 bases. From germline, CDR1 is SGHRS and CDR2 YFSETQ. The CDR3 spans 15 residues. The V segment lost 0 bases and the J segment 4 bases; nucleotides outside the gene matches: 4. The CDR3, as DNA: TGCGCCAGCAGCTTGGCCGGGACAGACGGAAACACCATATATTTT. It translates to CASSLAGTDGNTIYF. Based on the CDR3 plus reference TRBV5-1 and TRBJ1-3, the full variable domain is KAGVTQTPRYLIKTRGQQVTLSCSPISGHRSVSWYQQTPGQGLQFLFEYFSETQRNKGNFPGRFSGRQFSNSRSEMNVSTLELGDSALYLCASSLAGTDGNTIYFGEGSWLTVV.

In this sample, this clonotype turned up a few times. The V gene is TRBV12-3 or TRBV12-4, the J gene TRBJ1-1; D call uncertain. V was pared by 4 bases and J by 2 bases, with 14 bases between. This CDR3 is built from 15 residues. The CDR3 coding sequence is TGTGCCAGCAGTTATGGCCGGGTGGGAAACACTGAAGCTTTCTTT. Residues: CASSYGRVGNTEAFF.

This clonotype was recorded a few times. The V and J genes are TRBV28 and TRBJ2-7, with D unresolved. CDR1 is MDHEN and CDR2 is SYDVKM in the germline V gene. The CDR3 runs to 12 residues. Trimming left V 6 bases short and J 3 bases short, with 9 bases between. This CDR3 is CASRSTHYEQYF. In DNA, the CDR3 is TGTGCCAGCAGATCGACCCACTACGAGCAGTACTTC.

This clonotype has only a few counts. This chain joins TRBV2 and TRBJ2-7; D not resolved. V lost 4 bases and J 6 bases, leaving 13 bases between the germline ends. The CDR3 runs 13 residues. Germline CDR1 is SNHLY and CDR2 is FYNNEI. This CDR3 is CASSVSLKGEQYF. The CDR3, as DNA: TGTGCCAGCAGTGTCAGCCTGAAGGGCGAGCAGTACTTC.

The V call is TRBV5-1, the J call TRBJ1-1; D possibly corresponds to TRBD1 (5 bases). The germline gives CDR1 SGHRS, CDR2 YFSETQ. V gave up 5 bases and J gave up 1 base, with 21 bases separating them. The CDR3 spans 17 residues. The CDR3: CASRFSNQGGPNTEAFF. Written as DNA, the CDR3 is TGCGCCAGCAGGTTTTCAAATCAGGGTGGCCCGAACACTGAAGCTTTCTTT. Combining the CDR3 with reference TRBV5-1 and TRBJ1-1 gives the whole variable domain KAGVTQTPRYLIKTRGQQVTLSCSPISGHRSVSWYQQTPGQGLQFLFEYFSETQRNKGNFPGRFSGRQFSNSRSEMNVSTLELGDSALYLCASRFSNQGGPNTEAFFGQGTRLTVV.

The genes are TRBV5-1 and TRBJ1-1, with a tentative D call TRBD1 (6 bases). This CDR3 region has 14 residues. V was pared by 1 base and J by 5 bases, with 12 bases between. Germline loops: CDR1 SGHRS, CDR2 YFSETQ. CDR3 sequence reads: CASSLQDQGTEAFF. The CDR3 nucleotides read TGCGCCAGCAGCTTGCAGGACCAGGGGACTGAAGCTTTCTTT.

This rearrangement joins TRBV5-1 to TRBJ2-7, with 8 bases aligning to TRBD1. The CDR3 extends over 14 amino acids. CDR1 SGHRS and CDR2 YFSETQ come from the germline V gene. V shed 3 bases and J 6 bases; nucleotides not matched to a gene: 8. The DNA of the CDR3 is TGCGCCAGCAGCTGGCTGACAGGGGAGTCCGAGCAGTACTTC. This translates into CASSWLTGESEQYF.

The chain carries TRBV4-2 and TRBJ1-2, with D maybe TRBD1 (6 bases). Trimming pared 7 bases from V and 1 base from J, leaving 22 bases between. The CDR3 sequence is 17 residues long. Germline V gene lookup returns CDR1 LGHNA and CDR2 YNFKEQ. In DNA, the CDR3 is TGTGCCAGCACGTGGGGGCAGGGCGTACCTGTTAACTATGGCTACACCTTC. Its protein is CASTWGQGVPVNYGYTF.

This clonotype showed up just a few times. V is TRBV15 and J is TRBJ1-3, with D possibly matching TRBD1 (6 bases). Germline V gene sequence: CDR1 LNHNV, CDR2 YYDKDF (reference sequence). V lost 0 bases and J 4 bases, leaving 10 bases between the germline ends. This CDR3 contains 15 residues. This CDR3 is CATSRDGRGGNTIYF. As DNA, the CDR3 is TGTGCCACCAGCAGAGATGGGAGGGGGGGAAACACCATATATTTT.

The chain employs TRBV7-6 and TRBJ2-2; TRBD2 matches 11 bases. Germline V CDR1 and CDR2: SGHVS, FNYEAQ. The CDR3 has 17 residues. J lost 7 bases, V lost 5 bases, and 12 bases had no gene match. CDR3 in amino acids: CASSPPTGTSGGGELFF. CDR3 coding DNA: TGTGCCAGCAGCCCGCCTACCGGGACTAGCGGTGGCGGGGAGCTGTTTTTT.

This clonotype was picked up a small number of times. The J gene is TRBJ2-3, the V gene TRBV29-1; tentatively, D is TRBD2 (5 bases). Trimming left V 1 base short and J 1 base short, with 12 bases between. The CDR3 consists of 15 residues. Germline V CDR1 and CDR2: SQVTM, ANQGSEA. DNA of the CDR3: TGCAGCGTTGAAGGTCGAGGGAAAGGCACAGATACGCAGTATTTT. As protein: CSVEGRGKGTDTQYF.

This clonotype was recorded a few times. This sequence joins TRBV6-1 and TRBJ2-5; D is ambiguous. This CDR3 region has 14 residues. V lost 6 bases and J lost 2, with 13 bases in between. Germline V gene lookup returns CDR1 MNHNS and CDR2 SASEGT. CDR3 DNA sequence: TGTGCCAGCAGGGAAACAGCTGTTCAAGAGACCCAGTACTTC. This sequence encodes CASRETAVQETQYF.

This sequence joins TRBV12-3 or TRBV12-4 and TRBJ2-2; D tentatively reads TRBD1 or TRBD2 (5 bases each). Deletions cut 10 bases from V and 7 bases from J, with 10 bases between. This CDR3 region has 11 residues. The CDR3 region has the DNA TGTGCCACCGGTGGGGGCGGGGAGCTGTTTTTT. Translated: CATGGGGELFF.

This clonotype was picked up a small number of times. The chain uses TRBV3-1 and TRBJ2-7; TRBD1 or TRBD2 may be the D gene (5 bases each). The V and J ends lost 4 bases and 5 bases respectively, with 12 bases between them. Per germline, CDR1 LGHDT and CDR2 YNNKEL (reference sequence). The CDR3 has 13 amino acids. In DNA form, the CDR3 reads TGTGCCAGCAGCCTTCTCCCGGGGCACGAGCAGTACTTC. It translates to CASSLLPGHEQYF.

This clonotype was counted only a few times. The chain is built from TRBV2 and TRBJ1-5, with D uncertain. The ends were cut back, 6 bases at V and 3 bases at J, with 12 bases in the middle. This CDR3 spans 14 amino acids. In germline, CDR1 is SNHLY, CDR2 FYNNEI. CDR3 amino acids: CASSTGRHNQPQHF. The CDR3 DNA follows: TGTGCCAGCAGCACCGGACGGCACAATCAGCCCCAGCATTTT.

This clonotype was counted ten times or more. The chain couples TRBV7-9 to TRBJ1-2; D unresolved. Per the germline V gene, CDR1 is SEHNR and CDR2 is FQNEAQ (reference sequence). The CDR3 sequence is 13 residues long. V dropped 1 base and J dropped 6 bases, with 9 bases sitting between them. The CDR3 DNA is TGTGCCAGCAGCTTAGGGGCAGGAGATGGCTACACCTTC. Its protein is CASSLGAGDGYTF.

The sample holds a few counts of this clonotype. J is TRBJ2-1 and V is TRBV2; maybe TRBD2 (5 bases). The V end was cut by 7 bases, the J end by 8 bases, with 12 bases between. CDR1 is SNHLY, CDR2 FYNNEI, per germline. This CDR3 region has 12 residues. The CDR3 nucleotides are TGTGCCAGCACAGAGGGAATCGATGAGCAGTTCTTC. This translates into CASTEGIDEQFF.

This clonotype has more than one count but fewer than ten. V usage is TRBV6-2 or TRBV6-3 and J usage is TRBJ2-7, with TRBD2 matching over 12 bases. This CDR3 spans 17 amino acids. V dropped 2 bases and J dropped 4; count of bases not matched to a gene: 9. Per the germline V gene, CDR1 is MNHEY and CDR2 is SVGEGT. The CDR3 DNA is TGTGCCAGCAGTTACACCCTTTCTAGCGGGAGGGAGTACGAGCAGTACTTC. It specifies CASSYTLSSGREYEQYF.

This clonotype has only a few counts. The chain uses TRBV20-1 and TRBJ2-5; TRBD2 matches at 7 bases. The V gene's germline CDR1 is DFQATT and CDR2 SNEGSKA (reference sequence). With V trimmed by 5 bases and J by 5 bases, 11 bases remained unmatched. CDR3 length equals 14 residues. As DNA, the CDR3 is TGCAGTGCTTTGGGGGGGGATGGTTATGAGACCCAGTACTTC. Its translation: CSALGGDGYETQYF.

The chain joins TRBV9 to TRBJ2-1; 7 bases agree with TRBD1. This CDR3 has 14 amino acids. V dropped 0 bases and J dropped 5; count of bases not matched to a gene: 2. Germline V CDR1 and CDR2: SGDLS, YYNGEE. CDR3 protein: CASSVGTGNNEQFF. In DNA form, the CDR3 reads TGTGCCAGCAGCGTAGGGACAGGAAACAATGAGCAGTTCTTC.

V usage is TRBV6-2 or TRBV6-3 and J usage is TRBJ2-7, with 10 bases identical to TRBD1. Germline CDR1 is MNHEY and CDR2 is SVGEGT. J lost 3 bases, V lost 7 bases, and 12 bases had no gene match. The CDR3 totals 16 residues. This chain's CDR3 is CASNSGQGVFIYEQYF. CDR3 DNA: TGTGCCAGCAACTCAGGACAGGGGGTTTTCATCTACGAGCAGTACTTC.